Given below is one T cell receptor (beta chain) in context. The antigen is undetermined. The data belong to a study of cytomegalovirus exposure and HLA in healthy donors. V dropped 4 bases and J dropped 5; count of bases not matched to a gene: 9. There are 17 residues in the CDR3. The germline gives CDR1 SGHRS, CDR2 YFSETQ. Primers: 60 Vbeta forward and 13 Jbeta reverse. Libraries were prepared by immunoSEQ multiplex PCR; TCRdb keeps only in-frame clonotypes and omits some of them. The sample shows about 160,000 clones, just over 75% of them seen only once. Study-wide results and limits: Evidence from a later analysis indicated that most CMV-associated TCR beta chains looked HLA-restricted. Presence/absence analyses rested on an assumption that sequencing depth was roughly uniform across donors. The sole available immune exposure information was CMV serostatus. Rates of TCR association differed by HLA locus in a later analysis, with DRB1 highest and HLA-C lowest.

The TCR was taken from a middle-aged man in good health and CMV-seronegative. V usage is TRBV5-1 and J usage is TRBJ2-2; TRBD2 aligns across 12 bases. The sequenced sample consisted of PBMCs. CDR3 sequence reads: CASSLGLAGRRTGELFF. The CDR3, as DNA: TGCGCCAGCAGCCTAGGACTAGCGGGACGTCGAACCGGGGAGCTGTTTTTT.